What follows describes a single TCR beta chain. What it binds is unknown. These data originate in a study of circulating tumor DNA in untreated peripheral T-cell lymphoma. The study, taken as a whole, reports: In 76% of patients, tumor-specific clonotypes were identified.

The tumor tissue sample was taken at baseline before any treatment. The protocol was immunoSEQ multiplex PCR, while the TCRdb copy is restricted to in-frame clones and leaves out a portion. The repertoire holds 4,900 or so clones, with approximately 70% as singletons. The germline V gene has CDR1 SNHLY and CDR2 FYNNEI. With V trimmed by 6 bases and J by 5 bases, 8 bases remained unmatched. The CDR3 consists of 16 residues. Sequencing was carried out using tumor tissue. The chain combines TRBV2 with TRBJ2-3; TRBD2 aligns across 13 bases. The sequence derives from a human donor with peripheral T-cell lymphoma. CDR3 DNA: TGTGCCAGCAGCCCCGGACTAGCGGGAGCCCTAGATACGCAGTATTTT. It encodes CASSPGLAGALDTQYF.